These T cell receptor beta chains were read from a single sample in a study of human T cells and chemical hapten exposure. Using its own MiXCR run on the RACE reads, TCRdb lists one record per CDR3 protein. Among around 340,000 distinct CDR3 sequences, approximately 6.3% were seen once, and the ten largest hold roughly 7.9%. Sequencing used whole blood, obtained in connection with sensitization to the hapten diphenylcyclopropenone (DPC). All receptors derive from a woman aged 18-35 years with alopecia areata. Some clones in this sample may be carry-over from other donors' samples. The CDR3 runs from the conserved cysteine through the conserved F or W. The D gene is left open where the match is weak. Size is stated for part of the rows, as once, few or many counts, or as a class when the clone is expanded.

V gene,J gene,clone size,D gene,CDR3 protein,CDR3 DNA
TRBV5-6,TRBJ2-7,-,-,CASSLRGVGYEQYF,TGTGCCAGCAGCCTTAGAGGGGTTGGCTACGAGCAGTACTTC
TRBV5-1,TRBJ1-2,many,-,CASRQSDYGYTF,TGCGCCAGCAGACAGAGCGACTATGGCTACACCTTC
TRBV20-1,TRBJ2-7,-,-,CSARDQARDPYEQYF,TGCAGTGCTAGAGATCAGGCCAGGGACCCCTACGAGCAGTACTTC
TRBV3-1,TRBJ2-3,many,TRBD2,CASSQATSGTDTQYF,TGTGCCAGCAGCCAGGCGACTAGCGGCACAGATACGCAGTATTTT
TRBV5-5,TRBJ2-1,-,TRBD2,CASRISGGAGFF,TGTGCCAGCAGGATTAGCGGGGGGGCCGGGTTCTTC
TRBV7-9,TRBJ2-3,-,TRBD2,CASSLALAGAGDTQYF,TGTGCCAGCAGCTTAGCACTAGCGGGGGCCGGGGATACGCAGTATTTT
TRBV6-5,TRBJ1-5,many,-,CASSPRGGNQPQHF,TGTGCCAGCAGTCCACGTGGGGGCAATCAGCCCCAGCATTTT
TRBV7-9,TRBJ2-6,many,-,CASSPRRAVTFSGANVLTF,TGTGCCAGCAGCCCCCGCCGGGCAGTCACATTCTCTGGGGCCAACGTCCTGACTTTC
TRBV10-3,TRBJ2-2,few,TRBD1,CAIRGQGTGELFF,TGTGCCATCAGGGGACAGGGTACCGGGGAGCTGTTTTTT
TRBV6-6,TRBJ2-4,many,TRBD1,CASRTGTGESLAKNIQYF,TGTGCCAGCAGGACCGGGACAGGGGAGTCCTTAGCCAAAAACATTCAGTACTTC
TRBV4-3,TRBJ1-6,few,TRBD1,CASSQSPTGQGSNSPLHF,TGCGCCAGCAGCCAAAGCCCCACCGGACAGGGGTCAAATTCACCCCTCCACTTT
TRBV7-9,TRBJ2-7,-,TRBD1,CASSSRGPSYVQYF,TGTGCCAGCAGCTCCAGGGGGCCCTCCTACGTGCAGTACTTC
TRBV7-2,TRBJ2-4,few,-,CASSFPNKDIQYF,TGTGCCAGCAGCTTTCCAAATAAAGACATTCAGTACTTC
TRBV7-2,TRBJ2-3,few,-,CASSQRRGADTQYF,TGTGCCAGCAGCCAAAGAAGGGGAGCAGATACGCAGTATTTT
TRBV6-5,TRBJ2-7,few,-,CASSYDSSYEQYF,TGTGCCAGCAGTTACGACAGCTCGTACGAGCAGTACTTC
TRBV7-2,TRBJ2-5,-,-,CASSDRGPAETQYF,TGTGCCAGCAGCGACCGGGGCCCCGCGGAGACCCAGTACTTC
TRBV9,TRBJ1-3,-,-,CASSVDGRFAGNTIYF,TGTGCCAGCAGCGTAGATGGGAGGTTCGCGGGAAACACCATATATTTT
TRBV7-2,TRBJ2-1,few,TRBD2,CASSLGLAGGYTNEQFF,TGTGCCAGCAGCTTAGGTCTAGCGGGGGGGTATACGAATGAGCAGTTCTTC
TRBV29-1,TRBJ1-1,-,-,CSVEFGVTEAFF,TGCAGCGTTGAGTTCGGGGTCACTGAAGCTTTCTTT
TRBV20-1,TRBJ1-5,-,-,CSAREQFRQPQHF,TGCAGTGCTAGAGAACAGTTCAGACAGCCCCAGCATTTT
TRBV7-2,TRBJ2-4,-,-,CASSWGLNSLAKNIQYF,TGTGCCAGCAGCTGGGGACTGAACAGTCTAGCCAAAAACATTCAGTACTTC
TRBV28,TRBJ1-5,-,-,CASSFTKGDQPQHF,TGTGCCAGCAGTTTTACTAAAGGGGATCAGCCCCAGCATTTT
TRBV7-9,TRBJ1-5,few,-,CASSGAGAGQPQHF,TGTGCCAGCAGCGGGGCTGGGGCTGGGCAGCCCCAGCATTTT
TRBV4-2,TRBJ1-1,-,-,CASSQPGTAAIGTEAFF,TGTGCCAGCAGCCAACCCGGGACTGCGGCTATAGGCACTGAAGCTTTCTTT
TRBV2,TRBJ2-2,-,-,CASSKTGTGELFF,TGTGCCAGCAGCAAAACGGGCACCGGGGAGCTGTTTTTT
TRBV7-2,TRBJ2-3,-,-,CASSLSRDISSTDTQYF,TGTGCCAGCAGCTTATCCCGGGACATTTCTAGCACAGATACGCAGTATTTT
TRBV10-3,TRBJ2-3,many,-,CAISESRGSTDTQYF,TGTGCCATCAGTGAGTCGAGGGGTAGCACAGATACGCAGTATTTT
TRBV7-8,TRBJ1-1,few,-,CASSLVVGANTEAFF,TGTGCCAGCAGCTTAGTGGTTGGGGCGAACACTGAAGCTTTCTTT
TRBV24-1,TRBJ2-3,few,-,CATAGQTTDTQYF,TGTGCCACCGCGGGACAGACCACAGATACGCAGTATTTT
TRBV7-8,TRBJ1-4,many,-,CASSLGVTNEKLFF,TGTGCCAGCAGCTTAGGCGTGACTAATGAAAAACTGTTTTTT
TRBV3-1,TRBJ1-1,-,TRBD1,CASSHHRNRGGNTEAFF,TGTGCCAGCAGCCACCACCGTAACAGGGGAGGGAACACTGAAGCTTTCTTT
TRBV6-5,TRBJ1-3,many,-,CASSRGSFSGNTIYF,TGTGCCAGCAGTAGGGGAAGCTTCTCTGGAAACACCATATATTTT
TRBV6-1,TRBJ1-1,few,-,CASSGTSLDTEAFF,TGTGCCAGCAGTGGTACATCTTTGGACACTGAAGCTTTCTTT
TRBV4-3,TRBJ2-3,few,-,CASSQDLGSGTDTQYF,TGCGCCAGCAGCCAAGATCTGGGGTCGGGCACAGATACGCAGTATTTT
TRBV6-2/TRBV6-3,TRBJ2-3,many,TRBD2,CASSPGLANQDTQYF,TGTGCCAGCAGCCCGGGACTAGCGAATCAAGATACGCAGTATTTT
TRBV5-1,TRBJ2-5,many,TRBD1,CASSPGTKPFFGRTGGVQETQYF,TGCGCCAGCAGCCCCGGGACTAAACCATTTTTTGGGAGGACAGGGGGCGTTCAAGAGACCCAGTACTTC
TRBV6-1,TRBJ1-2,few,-,CASSAPIGDKNYGYTF,TGTGCCAGCAGTGCTCCTATAGGCGACAAAAACTATGGCTACACCTTC
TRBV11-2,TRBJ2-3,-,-,CASSLDGGTTDTQYF,TGTGCCAGCAGCTTAGATGGGGGGACCACAGATACGCAGTATTTT
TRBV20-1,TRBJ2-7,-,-,CSARGQGGSYEQYF,TGCAGTGCTAGGGGGCAGGGTGGCTCCTACGAGCAGTACTTC
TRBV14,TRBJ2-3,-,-,CASSQDPGDTQYF,TGTGCCAGCAGCCAAGACCCGGGCGATACGCAGTATTTT
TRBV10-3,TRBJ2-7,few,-,CAISIVDRSSAEQYF,TGTGCCATCAGTATAGTAGACAGGTCATCCGCCGAGCAGTACTTC
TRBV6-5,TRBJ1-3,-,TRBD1,CASSTDRGPTIYF,TGTGCCAGCAGTACAGACAGGGGGCCCACCATATATTTT
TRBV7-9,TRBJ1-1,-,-,CAVQTGIAEAFF,TGTGCCGTGCAAACAGGGATCGCTGAAGCTTTCTTT
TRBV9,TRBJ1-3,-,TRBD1,CASSVGRGLGNTIYF,TGTGCCAGCAGCGTAGGTAGGGGGCTTGGAAACACCATATATTTT
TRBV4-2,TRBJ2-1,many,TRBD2,CASSLSRLAGYEQFF,TGTGCCAGCAGCCTCTCTAGGCTAGCGGGGTATGAGCAGTTCTTC
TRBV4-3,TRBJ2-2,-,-,CASSPRQDNTGELFF,TGCGCCAGCAGCCCACGACAGGATAACACCGGGGAGCTGTTTTTT
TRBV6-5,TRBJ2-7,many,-,CASKRIRGASYEQYF,TGTGCCAGCAAGCGGATCCGGGGGGCCTCCTACGAGCAGTACTTC
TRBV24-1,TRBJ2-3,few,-,CATSRGGGGTDTQYF,TGTGCCACCAGTCGGGGCGGAGGGGGCACAGATACGCAGTATTTT
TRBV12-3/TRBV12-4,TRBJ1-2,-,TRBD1,CASSLGTGLQGYGYTF,TGTGCCAGCAGTTTAGGGACAGGCCTCCAGGGATATGGCTACACCTTC
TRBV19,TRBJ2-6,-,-,CASTTASGANVLTF,TGTGCCAGTACGACAGCCTCTGGGGCCAACGTCCTGACTTTC
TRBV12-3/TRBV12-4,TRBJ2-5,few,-,CASSLAGGREETQYF,TGTGCCAGCAGTTTAGCGGGGGGAAGGGAGGAGACCCAGTACTTC
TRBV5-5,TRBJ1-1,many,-,CASSSPWRGNTEAFF,TGTGCCAGCAGCTCCCCTTGGAGGGGAAATACTGAAGCTTTCTTT
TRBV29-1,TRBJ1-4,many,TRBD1,CSVGRDREKLFF,TGCAGCGTTGGCCGGGACAGAGAAAAACTGTTTTTT
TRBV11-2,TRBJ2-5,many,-,CASSHLETQYF,TGTGCCAGCAGCCACCTGGAGACCCAGTACTTC
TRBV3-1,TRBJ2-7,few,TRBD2,CASSQGTSGGEQYF,TGTGCCAGCAGCCAAGGCACTAGCGGGGGAGAGCAGTACTTC
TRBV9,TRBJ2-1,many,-,CASSVSGNNEQFF,TGTGCCAGCAGCGTTAGCGGTAACAATGAGCAGTTCTTC
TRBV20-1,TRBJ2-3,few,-,CSTRKPTDTQYF,TGCAGTACTAGGAAACCCACAGATACGCAGTATTTT
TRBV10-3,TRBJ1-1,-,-,CALTVGLNTEAFF,TGTGCCCTCACGGTGGGGTTGAACACTGAAGCTTTCTTT
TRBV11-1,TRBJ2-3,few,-,CASSFLTGDTQYF,TGTGCCAGCAGCTTCCTGACAGGAGATACGCAGTATTTT
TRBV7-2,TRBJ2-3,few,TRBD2,CASRRGDERDTQYF,TGTGCCAGCAGGCGGGGGGATGAGAGGGATACGCAGTATTTT